Presented here are 26 T cell receptor beta chains from one specimen sequenced in a study of blood T cell repertoires in COVID-19. TCRdb keeps only in-frame clones here, not all; method: immunoSEQ multiplex PCR. The data hold about 670,000 clones, with about 87% observed a single time. The sample taken for sequencing was peripheral blood. All receptors come from a woman aged 18 to 35 with acute or convalescent COVID-19.

This clone has a handful of counts. J is TRBJ2-2 and V is TRBV4-1, with 9 bases identical to TRBD1. Unmatched junction bases numbered 5, after V lost 3 bases and J lost 6 bases. CDR1 is MGHRA, CDR2 YSYEKL, per germline. The CDR3 extends over 15 amino acids. CDR3 nucleotide sequence: TGCGCCAGCAGCCATCCGGGACAGGGACCCGGGGAGCTGTTTTTT. This encodes CASSHPGQGPGELFF.

This clone was seen a single time. The genes are TRBV18 and TRBJ2-5; 8 bases match TRBD1. Germline lookup yields CDR1 KGHSH and CDR2 LQKENI. The ends lost 3 bases at V and 2 bases at J; junction bases unmatched: 11. The length of the CDR3 is 17 residues. The CDR3 sequence: CASSPVPGGWRQETQYF. The CDR3 bases are TGTGCCAGCTCACCGGTACCAGGGGGCTGGAGACAAGAGACCCAGTACTTC.

This clone is a singleton in its sample. The V gene is TRBV6-1, the J gene TRBJ2-7; D remains unclear. The CDR3 is 13 residues long. Trimming removed 3 bases from V and 3 bases from J, with 9 bases in between. The germline V gene encodes CDR1 MNHNS and CDR2 SASEGT. The CDR3, as DNA: TGTGCCAGCAGTGATTCGCCAGGCTACGAGCAGTACTTC. This codes for CASSDSPGYEQYF.

The chain is built from TRBV30 and TRBJ2-3; 14 nucleotides agree with TRBD2. CDR1 GTSNPN and CDR2 SVGIG come from the germline V gene (reference sequence). Trimming cost V 0 bases and J 0 bases; bases outside gene matches: 2. CDR3 size: 17 residues. The CDR3 DNA reads as TGTGCCTGGAGTGTAAGGACTAGCGGGGGGAGCACAGATACGCAGTATTTT. This encodes CAWSVRTSGGSTDTQYF.

The chain employs TRBV19 and TRBJ1-1, with a weak D call TRBD1 (5 bases). This CDR3 contains 12 residues. The V end lost 7 bases, the J end lost 3 bases, and 9 bases lay between the germline ends. Germline lookup yields CDR1 LNHDA and CDR2 SQIVND (reference sequence). CDR3 DNA sequence: TGTGCCAGTACTTGGGGGGACACTGAAGCTTTCTTT. It encodes CASTWGDTEAFF.

The chain couples TRBV6-5 to TRBJ1-4; 7 nucleotides agree with TRBD1. Germline CDR1 is MNHEY and CDR2 is SVGAGI. The CDR3 spans 14 residues. The trim removed 1 base at V and 5 bases at J, leaving 1 base unmatched. The DNA for the CDR3 is TGTGCCAGCAGTTACTTACAGGGGAATGAAAAACTGTTTTTT. This encodes CASSYLQGNEKLFF.

The V gene is TRBV28, the J gene TRBJ1-5; no reliable D call. Germline CDR1 MDHEN, CDR2 SYDVKM. V was cut by 8 bases and J by 6 bases, with 14 bases left in between. The CDR3 extends over 13 amino acids. The CDR3 DNA is TGTGCCAGCTATCAGAGGATGTCTCAGCCCCAGCATTTT. Residues: CASYQRMSQPQHF. The variable domain in full, completed from reference TRBV28 and TRBJ1-5, reads DVKVTQSSRYLVKRTGEKVFLECVQDMDHENMFWYRQDPGLGLRLIYFSYDVKMKEKGDIPEGYSVSREKKERFSLILESASTNQTSMYLCASYQRMSQPQHFGDGTRLSIL.

The rearrangement links TRBV2 to TRBJ2-7; D ambiguous. Germline assignment: CDR1 SNHLY and CDR2 FYNNEI. Trimming left V 8 bases short and J 0 bases short, with 14 bases between. The CDR3 loop spans 14 amino acids. The CDR3 sequence is CASPRLPGSYEQYF. In DNA, the CDR3 is TGTGCCAGCCCCCGGCTCCCGGGCTCCTACGAGCAGTACTTC.

This chain links TRBV5-5 with TRBJ1-2; D gene uncertain. Trimming pared 2 bases from V and 4 bases from J, leaving 12 bases between. CDR1 is SGHKS and CDR2 is YYEKEE in the germline V gene (reference sequence). This CDR3 has 14 residues. CDR3: CASSLGLAVYGYTF. In DNA form, the CDR3 reads TGTGCCAGCAGCTTAGGACTGGCGGTCTATGGCTACACCTTC.

The CDR3 coding sequence is TGTGCCAGCAGCCATCGCGGGACAGGAATGAACACTGAAGCTTTCTTT. Protein: CASSHRGTGMNTEAFF. The chain links TRBV3-1 (or the pseudogene TRBV3-2) to TRBJ1-1; TRBD1 matches 8 bases. The junction had 6 bases not matched to a gene; V was cut back by 3 bases and J by 0 bases. Germline-derived CDR1 and CDR2 are LGHDT and YNNKEL (reference sequence). The CDR3 has 16 amino acids.

The chain uses TRBV7-6 and TRBJ1-5; D not resolved. The V end lost 5 bases, the J end lost 8 bases, and 13 bases lay between the germline ends. CDR3 length equals 13 residues. Germline CDR1 is SGHVS and CDR2 is FNYEAQ. The CDR3, as DNA: TGTGCCAGCAGCACCGGTCCCCCGGAGCCCCAGCATTTT. Translating gives CASSTGPPEPQHF.

The chain links TRBV7-7 to TRBJ2-3; D uncertain. The ends were cut back, 1 base at V and 2 bases at J, with 4 bases in the middle. Germline V CDR1 and CDR2: SSHAT, FNYEAQ (reference sequence). CDR3 length equals 13 residues. The CDR3 here is CASSLEATDTQYF. The DNA of the CDR3 is TGTGCCAGCAGCTTAGAAGCCACAGATACGCAGTATTTT.

The rearrangement uses TRBV30 and TRBJ1-1, with D tentatively TRBD1 (5 bases). Germline V gene lookup returns CDR1 GTSNPN and CDR2 SVGIG (reference sequence). Trimming left V 6 bases short and J 5 bases short, with 16 bases between. The CDR3 has 13 residues. CDR3 DNA: TGTGCCTGCGGTAGGCGGGGGAGTACTGAAGCTTTCTTT. It specifies CACGRRGSTEAFF.

The chain recombines TRBV6-2 or TRBV6-3 with TRBJ2-1, with D perhaps matching TRBD2 (6 bases). Germline V gives CDR1 MNHEY, CDR2 SVGEGT. The CDR3 covers 16 residues. V was trimmed by 6 bases and J by 6 bases, leaving 21 bases between them. The CDR3 here is CASSLEGRGRSNEQFF. CDR3 in DNA: TGTGCCAGCAGCCTGGAGGGGCGGGGCCGGTCCAATGAGCAGTTCTTC.

The chain is built from TRBV5-6 and TRBJ2-1, with D possibly TRBD1 on 6 matching bases. Trimming removed 4 bases at V and 7 bases at J, with 12 bases between. The germline V gene encodes CDR1 SGHDT and CDR2 YYEEEE. The CDR3 consists of 13 residues. The CDR3 sequence is CASSVGQLNEQFF. CDR3 nucleotide sequence: TGTGCCAGCAGCGTTGGACAGCTTAATGAGCAGTTCTTC. Full variable domain (outside the CDR3, taken from reference TRBV5-6 and TRBJ2-1): DAGVTQSPTHLIKTRGQQVTLRCSPKSGHDTVSWYQQALGQGPQFIFQYYEEEERQRGNFPDRFSGHQFPNYSSELNVNALLLGDSALYLCASSVGQLNEQFFGPGTRLTVL.

CDR3 in amino acids: CASKGQVGVYEQYF. CDR3 nucleotide sequence: TGTGCCAGCAAAGGACAGGTGGGGGTCTACGAGCAGTACTTC. The chain joins TRBV2 to TRBJ2-7; 7 positions match TRBD1. There are 14 residues in the CDR3. Germline V gene sequence: CDR1 SNHLY, CDR2 FYNNEI. J lost 3 bases, V lost 7 bases, and 9 bases had no gene match.

This rearrangement joins TRBV19 to TRBJ1-2; 9 bases fit TRBD1. CDR1 is LNHDA and CDR2 is SQIVND in the germline V gene (reference sequence). CDR3 length: 16 amino acids. V shed 5 bases and J 6 bases; nucleotides not matched to a gene: 13. In DNA, the CDR3 is TGTGCCAGTAGTCCAATAACTTCCGGGACAGGGAATGGCTACACCTTC. Translated, it gives CASSPITSGTGNGYTF. Full variable domain (rest looked up from reference TRBV19 and TRBJ1-2): DGGITQSPKYLFRKEGQNVTLSCEQNLNHDAMYWYRQDPGQGLRLIYYSQIVNDFQKGDIAEGYSVSREKKESFPLTVTSAQKNPTAFYLCASSPITSGTGNGYTFGSGTRLTVV.

The V and J genes are TRBV12-3 or TRBV12-4 and TRBJ2-7; possibly TRBD2 for D (7 bases). This CDR3 contains 13 residues. The V gene lost 5 bases and the J gene lost 7 bases, with 15 bases spanning the gap. The chain's CDR3 is CASSRGGLEEQYF. CDR3 DNA sequence: TGTGCCAGCAGTCGCGGGGGCTTAGAGGAGCAGTACTTC.

The CDR3 sequence: CASTTQGWDYGYTF. The CDR3 nucleotides are TGTGCCAGCACCACCCAGGGGTGGGACTATGGCTACACCTTC. The V gene is TRBV11-2, the J gene TRBJ1-2; possible D gene TRBD1, 6 bases. V gave up 7 bases and J gave up 3 bases, with 15 bases separating them. The CDR3 sequence is 14 residues long. Per the germline V gene, CDR1 is SGHAT and CDR2 is FQNNGV.

The rearrangement links TRBV7-2 to TRBJ1-2; D is perhaps TRBD1 (5 bases). The CDR3 loop spans 13 amino acids. Germline loops: CDR1 SGHTA, CDR2 FQGNSA. Trimming removed 4 bases from V and 4 bases from J, with 10 bases in between. The chain's CDR3 is CASSSDRLYGYTF. The CDR3 region has the DNA TGTGCCAGCAGCTCCGACAGACTCTATGGCTACACCTTC.

The rearrangement uses TRBV6-2 or TRBV6-3 and TRBJ1-1; possibly TRBD1 for D (5 bases). The CDR3 consists of 14 residues. Per the germline V gene, CDR1 is MNHEY and CDR2 is SVGEGT. V was shortened by 2 bases and J by 1 base, with 8 bases between the two germline ends. The CDR3: CASSYQGTNTEAFF. In nucleotides, the CDR3 is TGTGCCAGCAGTTACCAGGGTACGAACACTGAAGCTTTCTTT.

The gene calls are TRBV12-5 and TRBJ2-1; TRBD1 is a possible D gene (5 bases). V lost 1 base, J lost 2 bases, and 12 bases lay in between. This CDR3 region has 16 residues. Germline-derived CDR1 and CDR2 are LGHNT and FRNRAP. The CDR3 sequence: CASGLGDRGPYNEQFF. The CDR3 DNA reads TGTGCTAGTGGTTTGGGGGATAGGGGCCCCTACAATGAGCAGTTCTTC.

As regards this clone: Different DNA sequences within this sample yield the same CDR3. This sequence joins TRBV5-1 and TRBJ2-2; 8 nucleotides agree with TRBD2. The length of the CDR3 is 14 residues. With 0 bases clipped from V and 5 bases from J, the junction kept 0 bases outside the gene matches. The germline V gene has CDR1 SGHRS and CDR2 YFSETQ. The CDR3 DNA sequence: TGCGCCAGCAGCTTGGCGGGGGGGACCGGGGAGCTGTTTTTT. Protein product: CASSLAGGTGELFF. The full variable domain, completed using reference TRBV5-1 and TRBJ2-2, is KAGVTQTPRYLIKTRGQQVTLSCSPISGHRSVSWYQQTPGQGLQFLFEYFSETQRNKGNFPGRFSGRQFSNSRSEMNVSTLELGDSALYLCASSLAGGTGELFFGEGSRLTVL.

The genes are TRBV10-1 and TRBJ1-3, with D uncertain. There are 15 residues in the CDR3. Germline loops: CDR1 WNHNN, CDR2 SYGVQD (reference sequence). Deletions cut 3 bases from V and 0 bases from J, with 9 bases between. Written as DNA, the CDR3 is TGCGCCAGCAGTGATAAGAGCCACTCTGGAAACACCATATATTTT. As protein: CASSDKSHSGNTIYF.

This chain connects TRBV12-5 to TRBJ2-2; TRBD1 might be the D (6 bases). Germline V gives CDR1 LGHNT, CDR2 FRNRAP. Trimming took off 5 bases at V and 3 bases at J, with 16 bases between the two ends. There are 16 residues in the CDR3. CDR3 nucleotide sequence: TGTGCTAGTGGTACCCCTACAGGGCAGTACACCGGGGAGCTGTTTTTT. Protein product: CASGTPTGQYTGELFF.

The V and J genes are TRBV27 and TRBJ1-3, with D uncertain. The V and J ends lost 10 bases and 0 bases respectively, with 28 bases between them. The CDR3 extends over 19 amino acids. Per germline, CDR1 MNHEY and CDR2 SMNVEV (reference sequence). In DNA form, the CDR3 reads TGTGCCACCTCCCCGAAACCCCTGAGGTTAGCTGACTCTGGAAACACCATATATTTT. Its protein is CATSPKPLRLADSGNTIYF.